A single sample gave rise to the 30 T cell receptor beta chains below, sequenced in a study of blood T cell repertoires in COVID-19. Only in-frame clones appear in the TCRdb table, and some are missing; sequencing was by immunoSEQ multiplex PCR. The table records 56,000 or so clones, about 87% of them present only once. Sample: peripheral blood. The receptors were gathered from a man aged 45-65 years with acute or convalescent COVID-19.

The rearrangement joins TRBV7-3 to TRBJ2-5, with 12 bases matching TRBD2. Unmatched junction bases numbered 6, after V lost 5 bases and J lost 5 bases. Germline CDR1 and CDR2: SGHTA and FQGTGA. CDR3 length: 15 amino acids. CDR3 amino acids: CASSLGLAGSETQYF. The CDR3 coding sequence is TGTGCCAGCAGCCTCGGACTAGCGGGGTCCGAGACCCAGTACTTC.

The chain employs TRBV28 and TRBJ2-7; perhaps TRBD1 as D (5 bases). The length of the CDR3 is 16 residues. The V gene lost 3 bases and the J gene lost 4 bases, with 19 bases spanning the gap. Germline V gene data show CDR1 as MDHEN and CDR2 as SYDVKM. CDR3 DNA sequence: TGTGCCAGCAGTTTTTCGGACACCCCCGGAAGATACGAGCAGTACTTC. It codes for CASSFSDTPGRYEQYF.

CDR3 residues: CASSLGASGYQETQYF. The CDR3 nucleotides read TGCGCCAGCAGCTTGGGAGCTAGCGGGTACCAAGAGACCCAGTACTTC. This chain links TRBV5-1 with TRBJ2-5; 8 nucleotides agree with TRBD2. V shed 0 bases, J shed 0 bases, and the junction held 4 bases outside the gene matches. In germline, CDR1 is SGHRS, CDR2 YFSETQ. CDR3 size: 16 residues.

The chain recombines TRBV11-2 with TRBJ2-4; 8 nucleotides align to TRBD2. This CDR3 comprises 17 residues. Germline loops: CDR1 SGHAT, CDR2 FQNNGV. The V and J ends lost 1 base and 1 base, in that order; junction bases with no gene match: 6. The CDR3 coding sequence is TGTGCCAGCAGCTTAGGTTCTGGCGGGAGGGCCAAAAACATTCAGTACTTC. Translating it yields CASSLGSGGRAKNIQYF.

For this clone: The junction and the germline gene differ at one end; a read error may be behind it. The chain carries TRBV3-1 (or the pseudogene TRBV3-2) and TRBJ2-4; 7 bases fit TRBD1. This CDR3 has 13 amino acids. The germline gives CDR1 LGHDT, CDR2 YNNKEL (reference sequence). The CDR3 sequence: CASSQDWGQRRHF. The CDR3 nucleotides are TGTGCCAGCAGCCAAGATTGGGGACAGAGAAGGCACTTC.

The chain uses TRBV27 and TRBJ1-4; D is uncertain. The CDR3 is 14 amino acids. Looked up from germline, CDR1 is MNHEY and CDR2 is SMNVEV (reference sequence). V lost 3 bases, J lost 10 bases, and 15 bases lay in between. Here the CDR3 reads CASSFFAGMGKLFF. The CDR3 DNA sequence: TGTGCCAGCAGTTTTTTCGCGGGGATGGGAAAACTGTTTTTT.

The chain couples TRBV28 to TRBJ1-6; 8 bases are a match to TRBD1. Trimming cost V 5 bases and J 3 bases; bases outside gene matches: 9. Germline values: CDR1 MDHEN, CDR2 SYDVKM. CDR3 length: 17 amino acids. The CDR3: CASSVKQGGNYNSPLHF. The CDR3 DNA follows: TGTGCCAGCAGTGTTAAACAGGGGGGGAACTATAATTCACCCCTCCACTTT.

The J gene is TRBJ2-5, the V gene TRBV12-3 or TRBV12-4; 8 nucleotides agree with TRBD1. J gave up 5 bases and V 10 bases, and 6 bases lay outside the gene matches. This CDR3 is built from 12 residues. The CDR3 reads CATGQGTETQYF. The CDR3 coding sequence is TGTGCCACCGGACAGGGTACGGAGACCCAGTACTTC.

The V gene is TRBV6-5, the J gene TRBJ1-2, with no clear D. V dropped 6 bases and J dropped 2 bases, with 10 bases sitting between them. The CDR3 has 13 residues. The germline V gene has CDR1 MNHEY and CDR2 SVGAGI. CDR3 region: CASRSSRNYGYTF. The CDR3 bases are TGTGCCAGCAGGTCCTCGAGGAACTATGGCTACACCTTC.

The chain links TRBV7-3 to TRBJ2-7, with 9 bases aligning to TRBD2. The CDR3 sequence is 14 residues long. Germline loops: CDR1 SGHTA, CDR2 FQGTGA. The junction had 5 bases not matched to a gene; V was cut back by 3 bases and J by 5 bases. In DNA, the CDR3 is TGTGCCAGCAGCTTCGGACTAGCGAACCACGAGCAGTACTTC. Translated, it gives CASSFGLANHEQYF.

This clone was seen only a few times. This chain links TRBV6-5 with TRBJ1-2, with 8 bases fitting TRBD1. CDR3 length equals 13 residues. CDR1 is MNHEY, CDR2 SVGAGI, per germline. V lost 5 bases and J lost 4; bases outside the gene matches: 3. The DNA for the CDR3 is TGTGCCAGCAGTAGGGACAGGTTCTATGGCTACACCTTC. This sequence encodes CASSRDRFYGYTF.

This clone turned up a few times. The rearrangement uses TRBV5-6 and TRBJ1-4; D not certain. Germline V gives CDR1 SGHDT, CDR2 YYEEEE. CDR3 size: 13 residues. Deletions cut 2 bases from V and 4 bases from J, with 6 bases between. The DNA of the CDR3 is TGTGCCAGCAGCTTCCGGGTTAATGAAAAACTGTTTTTT. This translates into CASSFRVNEKLFF.

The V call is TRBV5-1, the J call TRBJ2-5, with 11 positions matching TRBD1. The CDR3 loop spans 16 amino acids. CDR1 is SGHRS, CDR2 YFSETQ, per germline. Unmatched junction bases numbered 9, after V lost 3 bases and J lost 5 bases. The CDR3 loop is CASSSSGQGAWETQYF. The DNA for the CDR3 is TGCGCCAGCAGCTCGAGCGGACAGGGGGCATGGGAGACCCAGTACTTC.

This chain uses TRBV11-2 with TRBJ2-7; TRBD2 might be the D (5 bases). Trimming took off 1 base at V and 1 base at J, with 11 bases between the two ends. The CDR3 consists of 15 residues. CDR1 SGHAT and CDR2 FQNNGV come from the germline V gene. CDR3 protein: CASSLGVGGSYEQYF. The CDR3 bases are TGTGCCAGCAGCTTAGGGGTTGGAGGATCCTACGAGCAGTACTTC.

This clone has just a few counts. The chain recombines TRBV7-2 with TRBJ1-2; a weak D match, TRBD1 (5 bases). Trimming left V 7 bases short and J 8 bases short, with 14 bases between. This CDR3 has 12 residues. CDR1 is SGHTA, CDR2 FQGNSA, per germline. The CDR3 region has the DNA TGTGCCAGCATCCAGGGTGCGGGAGGCTACACCTTC. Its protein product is CASIQGAGGYTF.

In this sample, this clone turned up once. CDR3 in DNA: TGCGCCAGCAGCTCTTTCGGGGGACAGGAACCATTCTATGGCTACACCTTC. Translation: CASSSFGGQEPFYGYTF. V and J are TRBV5-1 and TRBJ1-2; 8 positions agree with TRBD1. The CDR3 covers 17 residues. The germline V gene has CDR1 SGHRS and CDR2 YFSETQ. Trimming took 3 bases from V and 4 from J; bases not matched to a gene: 14.

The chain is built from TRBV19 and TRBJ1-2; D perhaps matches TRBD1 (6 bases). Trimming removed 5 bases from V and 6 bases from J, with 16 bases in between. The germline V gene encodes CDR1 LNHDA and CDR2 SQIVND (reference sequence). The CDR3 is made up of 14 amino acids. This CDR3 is CASSPLTGLNGYTF. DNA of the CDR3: TGTGCCAGTAGTCCACTGACAGGATTGAATGGCTACACCTTC.

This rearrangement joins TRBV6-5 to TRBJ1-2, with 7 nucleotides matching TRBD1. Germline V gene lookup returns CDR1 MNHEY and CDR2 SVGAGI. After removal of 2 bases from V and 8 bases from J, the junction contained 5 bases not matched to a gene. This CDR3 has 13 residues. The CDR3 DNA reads TGTGCCAGCAGTTACCCCCCAGGGGGAGGCTACACCTTC. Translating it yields CASSYPPGGGYTF.

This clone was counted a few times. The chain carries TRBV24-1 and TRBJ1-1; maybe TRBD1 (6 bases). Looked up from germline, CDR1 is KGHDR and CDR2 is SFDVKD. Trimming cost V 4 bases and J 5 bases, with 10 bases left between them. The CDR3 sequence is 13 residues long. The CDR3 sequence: CATSDPGQTEAFF. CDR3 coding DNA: TGTGCCACCAGTGACCCTGGACAGACTGAAGCTTTCTTT.

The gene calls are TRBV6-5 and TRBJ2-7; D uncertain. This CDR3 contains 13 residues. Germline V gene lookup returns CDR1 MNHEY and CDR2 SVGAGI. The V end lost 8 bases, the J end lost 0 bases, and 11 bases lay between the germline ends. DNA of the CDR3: TGTGCCAGCGAAAGCTCAAGCTCCTACGAGCAGTACTTC. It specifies CASESSSSYEQYF.

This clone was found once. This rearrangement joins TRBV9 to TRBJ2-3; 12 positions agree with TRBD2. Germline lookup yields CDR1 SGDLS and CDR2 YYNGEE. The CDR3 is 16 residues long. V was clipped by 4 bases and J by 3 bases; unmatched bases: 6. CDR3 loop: CASSNRLAGATDTQYF. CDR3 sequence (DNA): TGTGCCAGCAGCAACAGACTAGCGGGAGCAACAGATACGCAGTATTTT. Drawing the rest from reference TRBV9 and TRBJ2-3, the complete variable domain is DSGVTQTPKHLITATGQRVTLRCSPRSGDLSVYWYQQSLDQGLQFLIQYYNGEERAKGNILERFSAQQFPDLHSELNLSSLELGDSALYFCASSNRLAGATDTQYFGPGTRLTVL.

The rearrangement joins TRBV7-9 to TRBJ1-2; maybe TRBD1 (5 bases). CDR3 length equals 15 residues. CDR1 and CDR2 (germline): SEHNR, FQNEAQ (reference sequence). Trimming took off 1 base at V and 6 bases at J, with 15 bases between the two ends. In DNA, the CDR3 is TGTGCCAGCAGCTTAGGGGCAGGGTCGTTGGATGGCTACACCTTC. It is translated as CASSLGAGSLDGYTF.

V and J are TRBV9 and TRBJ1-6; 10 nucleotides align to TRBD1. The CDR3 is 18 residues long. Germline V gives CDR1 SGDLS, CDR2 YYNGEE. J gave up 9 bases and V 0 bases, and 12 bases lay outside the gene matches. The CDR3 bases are TGTGCCAGCAGCGTAGCCCCCTTCGGACAGGGGGTCGGTTCACCCCTCCACTTT. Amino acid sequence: CASSVAPFGQGVGSPLHF.

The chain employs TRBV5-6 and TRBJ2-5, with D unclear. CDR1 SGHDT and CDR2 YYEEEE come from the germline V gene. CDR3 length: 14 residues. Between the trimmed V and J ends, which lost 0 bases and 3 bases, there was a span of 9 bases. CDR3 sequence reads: CASSLVPEEETQYF. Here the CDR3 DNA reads TGTGCCAGCAGCTTGGTCCCTGAGGAAGAGACCCAGTACTTC.

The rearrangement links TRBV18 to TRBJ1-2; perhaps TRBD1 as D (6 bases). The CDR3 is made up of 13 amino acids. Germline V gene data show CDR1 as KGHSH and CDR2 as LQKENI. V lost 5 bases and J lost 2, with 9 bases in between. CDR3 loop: CASSEDRNYGYTF. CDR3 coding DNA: TGTGCCAGCTCAGAGGACAGAAACTATGGCTACACCTTC.

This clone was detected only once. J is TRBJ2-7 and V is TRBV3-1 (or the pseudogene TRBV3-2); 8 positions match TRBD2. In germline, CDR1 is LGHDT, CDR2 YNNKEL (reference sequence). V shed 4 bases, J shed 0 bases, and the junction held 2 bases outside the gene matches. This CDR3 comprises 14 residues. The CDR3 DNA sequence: TGTGCCAGCAGCCTGAGCGGGAGCTCCTACGAGCAGTACTTC. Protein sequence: CASSLSGSSYEQYF.

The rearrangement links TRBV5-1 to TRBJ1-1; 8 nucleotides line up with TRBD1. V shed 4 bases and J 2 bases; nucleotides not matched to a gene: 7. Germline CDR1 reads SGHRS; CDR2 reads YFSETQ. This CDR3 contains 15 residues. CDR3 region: CASSPGQGGNTEAFF. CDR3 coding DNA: TGCGCCAGCAGCCCTGGACAGGGCGGCAACACTGAAGCTTTCTTT.

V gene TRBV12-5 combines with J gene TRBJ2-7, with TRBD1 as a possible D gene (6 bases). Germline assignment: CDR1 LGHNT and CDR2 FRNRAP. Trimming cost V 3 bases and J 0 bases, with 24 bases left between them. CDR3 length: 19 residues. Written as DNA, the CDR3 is TGTGCTAGTGGTTTCTCTACCCTGACAGGTTCCGGTAACTCCTACGAGCAGTACTTC. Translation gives CASGFSTLTGSGNSYEQYF.

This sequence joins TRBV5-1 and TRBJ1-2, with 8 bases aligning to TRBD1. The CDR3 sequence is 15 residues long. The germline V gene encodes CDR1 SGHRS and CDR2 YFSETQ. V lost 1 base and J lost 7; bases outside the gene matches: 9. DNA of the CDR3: TGCGCCAGCAGCTTGAATCCAGGGGGCTCTAGTGGCTACACCTTC. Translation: CASSLNPGGSSGYTF.

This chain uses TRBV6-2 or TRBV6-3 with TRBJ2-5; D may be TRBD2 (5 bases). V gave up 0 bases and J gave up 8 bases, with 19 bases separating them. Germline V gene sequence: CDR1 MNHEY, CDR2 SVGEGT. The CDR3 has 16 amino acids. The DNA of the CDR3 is TGTGCCAGCAGTTACTCGAATCGGAGCCTGTCGGGAACCCAGTACTTC. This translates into CASSYSNRSLSGTQYF.